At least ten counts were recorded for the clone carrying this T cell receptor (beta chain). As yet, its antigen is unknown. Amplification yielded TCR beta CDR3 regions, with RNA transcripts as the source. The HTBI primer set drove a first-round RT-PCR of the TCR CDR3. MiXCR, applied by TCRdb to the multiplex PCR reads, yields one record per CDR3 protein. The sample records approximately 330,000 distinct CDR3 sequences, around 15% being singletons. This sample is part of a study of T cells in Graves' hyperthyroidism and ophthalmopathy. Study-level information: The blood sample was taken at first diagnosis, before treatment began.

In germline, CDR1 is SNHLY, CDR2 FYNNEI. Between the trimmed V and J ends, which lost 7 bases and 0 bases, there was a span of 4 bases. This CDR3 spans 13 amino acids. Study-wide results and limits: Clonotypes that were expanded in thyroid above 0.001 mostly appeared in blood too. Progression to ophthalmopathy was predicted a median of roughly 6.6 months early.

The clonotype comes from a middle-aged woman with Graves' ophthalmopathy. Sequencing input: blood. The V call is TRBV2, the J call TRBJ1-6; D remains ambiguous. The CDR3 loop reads CASKSSYNSPLHF. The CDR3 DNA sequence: TGTGCCAGCAAGAGCTCCTATAATTCACCCCTCCACTTT.